This is a list of T cell receptor beta chains from one sample in a study of blood T cell repertoires in COVID-19. Here immunoSEQ multiplex PCR was the method, and the copy in TCRdb shows in-frame clones only, minus some. The data contain about 84,000 clones, 65% to 85% of them singletons. The sequencing sample was made of peripheral blood. The receptors were sampled from a man older than 75 with active or convalescent COVID-19. Both conserved end residues are part of each CDR3. D genes are given only for firm matches. Clone size is stated in some rows and not others, as once, few, many or a class when expanded.

V gene	D gene	J gene	clone size	CDR3 DNA	CDR3 protein
TRBV6-5	.	TRBJ1-2	few	TGTGCCAGCAGTTCTAAACCGGGAGTCTTTTATGGCTACACCTTC	CASSSKPGVFYGYTF
TRBV10-1	.	TRBJ2-7	.	TGCGCCATTTCTCCGTGGCGGGTATCCTACGAGCAGTACTTC	CAISPWRVSYEQYF
TRBV28	TRBD1	TRBJ1-1	few	TGTGCCAGCTGGGACAGGGGAACCGAAGCTTTCTTT	CASWDRGTEAFF
TRBV19	.	TRBJ1-6	.	TGTGCCAGTAGTCGGATGGAGGGGCGGGATTCACCCCTCCACTTT	CASSRMEGRDSPLHF
TRBV5-6	.	TRBJ2-1	.	TGTGCCAGCAGCTATACTAGCAATGAGCAGTTCTTC	CASSYTSNEQFF
TRBV7-2	TRBD1	TRBJ1-5	.	TGTGCCAGCAGCTTAGCGACAGGGTCAGGTCAGCCCCAGCATTTT	CASSLATGSGQPQHF
TRBV29-1	TRBD1	TRBJ2-7	.	TGCAGCGGTATCGGGACAGGGGGCCCCGAGCAGTACTTC	CSGIGTGGPEQYF
TRBV18	TRBD1	TRBJ1-1	few	TGTGCCAGCTCACGCGCCTGGACAGGGACTGAAGTGGGTTTCTTT	CASSRAWTGTEVGFF
TRBV6-5	TRBD1	TRBJ2-7	few	TGTGCCAGCAGCACCCGGGACAGGAACTACGAGCAGTACTTC	CASSTRDRNYEQYF
TRBV6-5	.	TRBJ1-1	many	TGTGCCAGCAGTTACTCAAGGCGGATGAACACTGAAGCTTTCTTT	CASSYSRRMNTEAFF
TRBV30	TRBD1	TRBJ1-1	.	TGTGCCTGGAGTGAATGGACAGGCGGGGACACTGAAGCTTTCTTT	CAWSEWTGGDTEAFF
TRBV6-4	TRBD1	TRBJ1-2	.	TGTGCCAGCAGTGTGGACAGGGGATATGGCTACACCTTC	CASSVDRGYGYTF
TRBV7-8	.	TRBJ1-2	.	TGTGCCAGCAGCCCGCGACTGAGCTATGGCTACACCTTC	CASSPRLSYGYTF
TRBV7-9	.	TRBJ2-5	.	TGTGCCAGCAGCTTTACCCCGACAGCCTCAAAGGAGACCCAGTACTTC	CASSFTPTASKETQYF
TRBV29-1	.	TRBJ2-5	.	TGCAGCGTTGCCCCGGGTCCGGGGGAGACCCAGTACTTC	CSVAPGPGETQYF
TRBV19	TRBD2	TRBJ2-1	.	TGTGCCAGTAGTTTCACGACTAGCGCAAATGAGCAGTTCTTC	CASSFTTSANEQFF
TRBV6-5	.	TRBJ1-6	.	TGTGCCAGCACCTTGGGGGGGAATCTTAATTCACCCCTCCACTTT	CASTLGGNLNSPLHF
TRBV28	TRBD1	TRBJ2-2	.	TGTGCCAGCAGTCGCCTCCGGGACAGGGAAAGGGGCGGGGAGCTGTTTTTT	CASSRLRDRERGGELFF
TRBV7-2	TRBD1	TRBJ2-2	.	TGTGCCAGCAGCTTAAACACAGGGGGAGTCGGGGAGCTGTTTTTT	CASSLNTGGVGELFF
TRBV7-9	.	TRBJ1-1	.	TGTGCCAGCACCTCTACAGCTACCTACACTGAAGCTTTCTTT	CASTSTATYTEAFF
TRBV5-4	TRBD1	TRBJ1-2	few	TGTGCCAGCAGCCCCGGGGGGACAGGAATCGGGAAATACTATGGCTACACCTTC	CASSPGGTGIGKYYGYTF
TRBV6-5	TRBD1	TRBJ1-1	.	TGTGCCAGCAGGCAGGGACAGGGGGCTCAGCGCGAAGCTTTCTTT	CASRQGQGAQREAFF
TRBV7-3	.	TRBJ1-2	.	TGTGCCAGCAGCCCAGGGACACCCCTAGCTAACTATGGCTACACCTTC	CASSPGTPLANYGYTF
TRBV11-2	TRBD1	TRBJ1-1	.	TGTGCCAGCAGCCGGGACAGGATGAACACTGAAGCTTTCTTT	CASSRDRMNTEAFF
TRBV5-1	TRBD2	TRBJ2-5	once	TGCGCCAGCAGCTTGGTACTAGCGGGAGTTGAGGAGACCCAGTACTTC	CASSLVLAGVEETQYF
TRBV7-2	TRBD2	TRBJ2-7	once	TGTGCCAGCAGCTTAGGTGAACAGGGTAGGAAGCGGGAGCACGAGCAGTACTTC	CASSLGEQGRKREHEQYF
TRBV30	TRBD2	TRBJ2-7	.	TGTGCCTGGAGTATCGGACTAGCGGATAACGAGCAGTACTTC	CAWSIGLADNEQYF
TRBV6-2/TRBV6-3	.	TRBJ2-5	.	TGTGCCAGCAGTTATGGGTACTTGCCGGGAACAGGGCTTGTCGGAGAGACCCAGTACTTC	CASSYGYLPGTGLVGETQYF
TRBV19	TRBD2	TRBJ2-5	.	TGTGCCAGTAGTACCGCGGGGGGCTGGGAGACCCAGTACTTC	CASSTAGGWETQYF
TRBV10-1	.	TRBJ1-5	.	TGCGCCAGCAGTGGCCGCCTCGGGAGGAAGAGTAATAGCAATCAGCCCCAGCATTTT	CASSGRLGRKSNSNQPQHF
TRBV19	TRBD1	TRBJ1-3	.	TGTGCCAGTACCAAAGACAGGGCCTCTGGAAACACCATATATTTT	CASTKDRASGNTIYF
TRBV11-3	.	TRBJ2-3	.	TGTGCCAGCAGCTTAGGGGTAGCTGGGGGGACAGATACGCAGTATTTT	CASSLGVAGGTDTQYF
TRBV5-1	.	TRBJ2-1	.	TGCGCCAGCAGCTTGACCTCGGGGTTTGGCAATGAGCAGTTCTTC	CASSLTSGFGNEQFF
TRBV3-1/TRBV3-2	TRBD1	TRBJ1-4	.	TGTGCCAGCAGCCAGGACAGGGTAGAGGTAGGAAAACTGTTTTTT	CASSQDRVEVGKLFF
TRBV18	TRBD1	TRBJ1-1	.	TGTGCCAGCTCGGATATCACAGGGGGAGGCACTGAAGCTTTCTTT	CASSDITGGGTEAFF
TRBV28	TRBD2	TRBJ2-1	.	TGTGCCAGCAGCCCTAGCGGCTCCTACAATGAGCAGTTCTTC	CASSPSGSYNEQFF
TRBV19	TRBD1	TRBJ2-7	.	TGTGCCAGTAGTATCCGGGACAGATCATACGAGCAGTACTTC	CASSIRDRSYEQYF
TRBV19	.	TRBJ2-6	.	TGTGCCAGTAGTATTTCCACAACTGGGGCCAACGTCCTGACTTTC	CASSISTTGANVLTF
TRBV6-5	.	TRBJ1-1	once	TGTGCCAGCAGCCTCTTCGAGTCGGGTGAAGCTTTCTTT	CASSLFESGEAFF
TRBV7-2	TRBD1	TRBJ1-1	.	TGTGCCAGCAGCTTTTCTCAGGGGGTTTGGATGAACACTGAAGCTTTCTTT	CASSFSQGVWMNTEAFF
TRBV2	TRBD1	TRBJ1-6	.	TGTGCCAGCAGTCCAGCGGCGGGACAGTTTAATTCACCCCTCCACTTT	CASSPAAGQFNSPLHF
TRBV5-8	.	TRBJ2-5	.	TGTGCCAGCAGCTGGGGGACTTTAGAGACCCAGTACTTC	CASSWGTLETQYF
TRBV5-1	.	TRBJ2-7	.	TGCGCCAGCAAGAGATCAGGCTCCTACGAGCAGTACTTC	CASKRSGSYEQYF
TRBV30	.	TRBJ1-5	.	TGTGCCTGGAGTGGCGGGTACAATCAGCCCCAGCATTTT	CAWSGGYNQPQHF
TRBV11-2	TRBD1	TRBJ1-1	.	TGTGCCAGCAGCATAAACAGGGGGGTTGACACTGAAGCTTTCTTT	CASSINRGVDTEAFF
TRBV6-5	.	TRBJ2-2	.	TGTGCCAGCGGTCGGGAGTCGAACACCGGGGAGCTGTTTTTT	CASGRESNTGELFF
TRBV6-5	.	TRBJ1-6	few	TGTGCCAGCAGTAGGACAGAGTATAATTCACCCCTCCACTTT	CASSRTEYNSPLHF
TRBV5-1	TRBD1	TRBJ2-7	.	TGCGCCAGCAGCTTTCGGACAGGGAGCTCCTACGAGCAGTACTTC	CASSFRTGSSYEQYF
TRBV14	.	TRBJ2-6	.	TGTGCCAGCAGCCAACGGGACTCTGGGGCCAACGTCCTGACTTTC	CASSQRDSGANVLTF
TRBV5-5	.	TRBJ1-5	.	TGTGCCAGCAGCTTGGGGCTTAGCAATCAGCCCCAGCATTTT	CASSLGLSNQPQHF
TRBV24-1	.	TRBJ1-2	few	TGTGCCACCAGTGATCTGACAGTGACCTATGGCTACACCTTC	CATSDLTVTYGYTF
TRBV9	.	TRBJ2-3	.	TGTGCCAGCAGCCCTAGTGGTTCTTTCCCAGATACGCAGTATTTT	CASSPSGSFPDTQYF
TRBV29-1	TRBD1	TRBJ2-5	.	TGCAGCGTGGGGACGGGACAGCAAGAGACCCAGTACTTC	CSVGTGQQETQYF